This TCR beta chain is drawn from a study of tumor-infiltrating lymphocytes in primary liver carcinoma. The wider study: The yield of productive TCRbeta reads per sample was roughly 3.65 to 8 million and was similar across tissue types. Study observations and caveats: Significantly greater top-250-clone fractions characterized tumors relative to blood (p = 0.039).

Synthesis of TCR beta cDNA was carried out from around 540 ng total RNA with a constant-region primer. For TCR beta, libraries were produced by three nested multiplex PCR rounds using slightly modified ARM-PCR. Amplification in the first two PCR rounds was performed using TRBV1-TRBV30 forward primers and a C-beta reverse primer for roughly 9 cycles each. Via MiXCR, TCRdb re-called the multiplex PCR reads, giving one row per CDR3 protein. The table records hundreds of thousands of distinct CDR3 sequences, almost 60% of them present only once. Blood RNA was derived from unsorted whole blood, and germline DNA was extracted too. About this clonotype itself: Its target is unknown. The missing conserved phenylalanine or tryptophan at the end of this CDR3 makes a read error likely.

This CDR3 has 17 amino acids. Germline V gives CDR1 KGHDR, CDR2 SFDVKD. This sequence originates from a woman in her thirties with primary liver carcinoma and hepatitis B virus infection. The chain is built from TRBV24-1 and TRBJ2-6; a possible D gene is TRBD1 (5 bases). Sample: peripheral blood. The CDR3 sequence is CVTSGPRAYSGVNVLTY. The CDR3 coding sequence is TGTGTCACCAGTGGCCCCAGGGCTTACTCTGGGGTCAACGTCCTGACTTAC.